These T cell receptor beta chains were read from a single sample in a study of PD-1 blockade in mismatch repair-deficient tumors. The table came from immunoSEQ multiplex PCR; TCRdb's copy has only in-frame clones and leaves some out. The repertoire consists of fewer than 45,000 clones, with about 85% occurring once and the leading ten covering roughly 3.9%. Sequencing was performed on peripheral blood, taken approximately 78 weeks after starting pembrolizumab. These receptors all come from an adult with mismatch repair-deficient cancer. The CDR3 runs from the conserved cysteine through the conserved F or W. The D gene is left open where the match is weak. Not all rows give a size; the values are once, few, many and, for expanded clones, a class.

d_call clone_size j_call v_call cdr3_nt cdr3_aa
NA NA TRBJ2-1 TRBV20-1 TGCAGTGCTTTTTTGGACCAGCGCTGGTTCTTC CSAFLDQRWFF
NA NA TRBJ2-2 TRBV29-1 TGCAGCGTTGGAGCAGCGGTGGCCGGGGAGCTGTTTTTT CSVGAAVAGELFF
TRBD1 NA TRBJ2-1 TRBV6-6 TGTGCCAGCGGCAAGGGGACAGGATCCTACAATGAGCAGTTCTTC CASGKGTGSYNEQFF
TRBD2 NA TRBJ2-7 TRBV7-9 TGTGCCAGCAGCTTCTCTAGCGGGACTTTAGTCAACGAGCAGTACTTC CASSFSSGTLVNEQYF
TRBD1 NA TRBJ1-4 TRBV9 TGTGCCAGCAGCGCGGGACAGGGGGAGCAAAGATCAGAAAAACTGTTTTTT CASSAGQGEQRSEKLFF
TRBD1 NA TRBJ1-2 TRBV29-1 TGCAGCGTGGGGACAGCAGCATCTTACTATGGCTACACCTTC CSVGTAASYYGYTF
TRBD2 NA TRBJ2-5 TRBV11-2 TGTGCCAGCAACCCGCGACTAGCGAGCCCAGAGACCCAGTACTTC CASNPRLASPETQYF
NA NA TRBJ1-5 TRBV6-1 TGTGCCAGCAGTGACCCTAGCCAGCCCCAGCATTTT CASSDPSQPQHF
NA NA TRBJ2-3 TRBV6-5 TGTGCCAGCAGTTACGGATCCGGGACAGATACGCAGTATTTT CASSYGSGTDTQYF
NA once TRBJ2-7 TRBV28 TGTGCCAGCAGTTTAGGAGGGATCTACGAGCAGTACTTC CASSLGGIYEQYF
TRBD2 NA TRBJ2-3 TRBV10-3 TGTGCCACCGGGACTAGCGGGAGTCTCGCAGATACGCAGTATTTT CATGTSGSLADTQYF
NA NA TRBJ1-1 TRBV5-4 TGTGCCAGCGCGGGACCCGTGAACACTGAAGCTTTCTTT CASAGPVNTEAFF
NA few TRBJ2-2 TRBV6-5 TGTGCCAGCAGCACAGGCTACACCGGGGAGCTGTTTTTT CASSTGYTGELFF
NA NA TRBJ2-1 TRBV6-5 TGTGCCAGCAGCTATAGCGGAAGCTCCTACAATGAGCAGTTCTTC CASSYSGSSYNEQFF
NA NA TRBJ2-1 TRBV11-2 TGTGCCAGCAGCTTCAATTGGGGTAGCTCCTACAATGAGCAGTTCTTC CASSFNWGSSYNEQFF
NA NA TRBJ2-3 TRBV28 TGTGCCAGCAGTCGGGAACAGGGTCGCACAGATACGCAGTATTTT CASSREQGRTDTQYF
NA NA TRBJ2-3 TRBV7-6 TGTGCCAGCAGCTTAGCTGGGCTAGTCACAGATACGCAGTATTTT CASSLAGLVTDTQYF
NA NA TRBJ2-1 TRBV5-8 TGTGCCAGCAGCTTGACTCACACCCCGTATGAGCAGTTCTTC CASSLTHTPYEQFF
NA NA TRBJ2-7 TRBV13 TGTGCCAGCAGCGCCCGGACAATCAACGAGCAGTACTTC CASSARTINEQYF
TRBD1 NA TRBJ2-5 TRBV6-1 TGTGCCAGCAGCGGGACAGGGTCGGCGTCCCAGTACTTC CASSGTGSASQYF
NA NA TRBJ1-1 TRBV7-6 TGTGCCAGCAGCCTAAGACAGTGGGGGCGGGAGGACACTGAAGCTTTCTTT CASSLRQWGREDTEAFF
TRBD2 NA TRBJ2-1 TRBV5-4 TGTGCCAGCAGCTTACCGGGACTAGCGGGAGGGCGATCCTACAATGAGCAGTTCTTC CASSLPGLAGGRSYNEQFF
NA NA TRBJ2-1 TRBV9 TGTGCCAGCAGATCGGCTAGCCAGCATGAGCAGTTCTTC CASRSASQHEQFF
NA NA TRBJ2-3 TRBV2 TGTGCCATCCCGCACCAGCGTCGCACAGATACGCAGTATTTT CAIPHQRRTDTQYF
TRBD2 NA TRBJ2-7 TRBV14 TGTGCCAGCAGCCAATTCGTCTCGGGGGGGCTTTCCTACGAGCAGTACTTC CASSQFVSGGLSYEQYF
NA NA TRBJ1-1 TRBV29-1 TGCAGCGTTGAAGTTCCCCCAGTGAACACTGAAGCTTTCTTT CSVEVPPVNTEAFF
TRBD1 NA TRBJ2-3 TRBV29-1 TGCAGCGTCGGGACAGGGGCAGATACGCAGTATTTT CSVGTGADTQYF
NA few TRBJ1-1 TRBV5-4 TGTGCCAGCAGCTCCGACAGTTCCAATGAAGCTTTCTTT CASSSDSSNEAFF
NA NA TRBJ2-1 TRBV19 TGTGCCAGTAGTACCCTTGGGCCAGGGGACCATGAGCAGTTCTTC CASSTLGPGDHEQFF
TRBD1 once TRBJ1-5 TRBV10-3 TGTGCCATCAGTGAGGACAGGGGAGGTGGGCAGCCCCAGCATTTT CAISEDRGGGQPQHF
NA NA TRBJ2-2 TRBV7-2 TGTGCCAGCAGCTTAGATCTCATCGGGGAGCTGTTTTTT CASSLDLIGELFF
NA NA TRBJ2-7 TRBV6-1 TGTGCCAGCCAGCGAAATTGGGGCGAGCAGTACTTC CASQRNWGEQYF
NA once TRBJ1-5 TRBV2 TGTGCCAGCGGCGAACCGAATTATAGCAATCAGCCCCAGCATTTT CASGEPNYSNQPQHF
NA NA TRBJ2-1 TRBV6-6 TGTGCCAGCAGAAATATCTTTATTGGGTCCAATGAGCAGTTCTTC CASRNIFIGSNEQFF
NA NA TRBJ2-3 TRBV5-1 TGCGCCAGCAGCGCACAGGGCACAGATACGCAGTATTTT CASSAQGTDTQYF
NA NA TRBJ1-2 TRBV19 TGTGCCAGTAGCACCGTGGCAGGGGACTATGGCTACACCTTC CASSTVAGDYGYTF
NA NA TRBJ2-7 TRBV19 TGTGCCAGTAGTATTTCGGGGAGGCCCCCAAGAGAGCAGTACTTC CASSISGRPPREQYF
NA NA TRBJ1-1 TRBV19 TGTGCCAGTAGTATTATACAAGACACTGAAGCTTTCTTT CASSIIQDTEAFF
NA NA TRBJ2-7 TRBV10-3 TGTGCCATCAGTGAATCCACAGGGTCGATCTTCGGGCAGTACTTC CAISESTGSIFGQYF
NA NA TRBJ2-5 TRBV6-5 TGTGCCAGCAGTTATTCCTCGGGGGCCCCAGAGACCCAGTACTTC CASSYSSGAPETQYF
NA NA TRBJ1-2 TRBV27 TGTGCCAGCAGCCCACTCCGACAGGTGCACTATGGCTACACCTTC CASSPLRQVHYGYTF
NA NA TRBJ2-1 TRBV7-9 TGTGCCAGCAGCTACATGCAGGGGTGGCAGTTCTTC CASSYMQGWQFF
TRBD1 NA TRBJ2-1 TRBV11-3 TGTGCCAGCAGCCCCCGCAGGGGGCCCAATGAGCAGTTCTTC CASSPRRGPNEQFF
NA NA TRBJ2-7 TRBV29-1 TGCAGCGTTGAGTTGAATTATAGCGGATACGAGCAGTACTTC CSVELNYSGYEQYF
TRBD1 NA TRBJ2-3 TRBV9 TGTGCCAGCAGCGACGACAGGGATGGAAATACGCAGTATTTT CASSDDRDGNTQYF
NA NA TRBJ1-1 TRBV27 TGTGCCAGCAGTTTAAAAGGGGGGTGGTTAACTGAAGCTTTCTTT CASSLKGGWLTEAFF
TRBD2 NA TRBJ2-7 TRBV19 TGTGCCAGCAAACAGACTAGCGGGACCCAAGAGCAGTACTTC CASKQTSGTQEQYF
NA NA TRBJ2-3 TRBV27 TGTGCCAGCAGTTTATATAGTGCAGATACGCAGTATTTT CASSLYSADTQYF
TRBD2 NA TRBJ2-3 TRBV12-5 TGTGCTAGTGGTTTCTTAGCGGGAGTTGTCACAGATACGCAGTATTTT CASGFLAGVVTDTQYF
TRBD1 NA TRBJ2-7 TRBV11-3 TGTGCCAGCAGCGCATCCTTGGGACAGAACTACGAGCAGTACTTC CASSASLGQNYEQYF
NA NA TRBJ1-1 TRBV19 TGTGCCAGTAGCGTCCGTGAGATTAACACTGAAGCTTTCTTT CASSVREINTEAFF
NA NA TRBJ2-3 TRBV2 TGTGCCAGCTCGCGGGATTCAGATACGCAGTATTTT CASSRDSDTQYF
TRBD1 NA TRBJ2-7 TRBV5-4 TGTGCCACCGGACAGGGTGGCTACGAGCAGTACTTC CATGQGGYEQYF
NA NA TRBJ1-2 TRBV12-5 TGTGCTAGTGCTTTTGGCCCCGGGGGCACACGGGATGGCTACACCTTC CASAFGPGGTRDGYTF
TRBD2 once TRBJ2-1 TRBV11-3 TGTGCCAGCAGGGGGGAGCGGGAGGTTCATGAGCAGTTCTTC CASRGEREVHEQFF
NA NA TRBJ1-4 TRBV4-3 TGCGCCAGCAGCCAAGATCGTGGGCAGGGTTTTTCCGATGAAAAACTGTTTTTT CASSQDRGQGFSDEKLFF
TRBD2 once TRBJ2-5 TRBV29-1 TGCAGCGTTGAGGGACTAGCGGGACGGGAGACCCAGTACTTC CSVEGLAGRETQYF